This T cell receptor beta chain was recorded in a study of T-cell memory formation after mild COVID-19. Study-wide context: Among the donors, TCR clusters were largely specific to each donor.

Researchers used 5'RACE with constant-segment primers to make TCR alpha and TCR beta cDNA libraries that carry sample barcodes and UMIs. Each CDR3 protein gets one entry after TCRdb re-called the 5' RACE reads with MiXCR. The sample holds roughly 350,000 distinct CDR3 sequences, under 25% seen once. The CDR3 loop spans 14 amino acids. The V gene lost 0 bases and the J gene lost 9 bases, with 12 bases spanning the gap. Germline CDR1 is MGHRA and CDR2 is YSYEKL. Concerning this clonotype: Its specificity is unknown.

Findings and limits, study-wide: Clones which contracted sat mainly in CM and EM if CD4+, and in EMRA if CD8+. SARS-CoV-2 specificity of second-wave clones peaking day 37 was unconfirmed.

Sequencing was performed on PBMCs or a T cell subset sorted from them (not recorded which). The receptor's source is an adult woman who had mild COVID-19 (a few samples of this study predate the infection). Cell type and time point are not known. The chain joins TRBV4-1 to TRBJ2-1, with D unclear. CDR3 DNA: TGCGCCAGCAGCCAAGATCGAGGTAATAGTGAGCAGTTCTTC. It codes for CASSQDRGNSEQFF.